This T cell receptor beta chain emerged from a study of blood T cell repertoires in COVID-19. Study background: COVID-19 samples, acute and convalescent, were from the United States, Italy and Spain.

This CDR3 has 12 amino acids. V was trimmed by 6 bases and J by 4 bases, leaving 10 bases between them. Using immunoSEQ multiplex PCR, the repertoire was profiled, and TCRdb retains in-frame clones only, with some absent. Here the sample spans roughly 200,000 clones, less than 90% being singletons. This sequence was found in a woman aged 25-40 years who had been exposed to COVID-19. The J gene is TRBJ2-7, the V gene TRBV12-3 or TRBV12-4, with D maybe TRBD1 (5 bases). What was sequenced was PBMCs or T cells enriched from blood (not recorded which). The CDR3 loop is CASSPDRYEQYF. The CDR3 DNA sequence: TGTGCCAGCAGCCCTGACAGATACGAGCAGTACTTC.